This is a list of T cell receptor beta chains from one sample in a study of T-cell memory formation after mild COVID-19. TCRdb analysed the 5' RACE reads with MiXCR anew, one entry per CDR3 protein. The repertoire holds hundreds of thousands of distinct CDR3 sequences, roughly 15% seen once, with 20% to 25% in the top ten. Source material: PBMCs or a T cell subset sorted from them (not recorded which). The receptors stem from a man aged 18 to 29 who had mild COVID-19 (a few samples of this study predate the infection). Cell type and time point are not known. CDR3s include the opening cysteine and the closing phenylalanine or tryptophan. A D gene is named only where the DNA matches it firmly. The size of a clone is reported for some rows only, either as once, few or many, or as a class for expanded clones.

clone_size	d_call	v_call	j_call	cdr3_aa	cdr3_nt
NA	TRBD1	TRBV7-9	TRBJ2-3	CAGTRDRGAQYF	TGTGCCGGAACCCGGGACAGGGGAGCGCAGTATTTT
few	NA	TRBV19	TRBJ2-5	CASSNAAQETQYF	TGTGCCAGTAGTAATGCGGCCCAAGAGACCCAGTACTTC
few	NA	TRBV29-1	TRBJ1-2	CSVDLSGANYGYTF	TGCAGCGTTGACCTCTCGGGAGCTAACTATGGCTACACCTTC
NA	NA	TRBV5-8	TRBJ2-1	CASSGGTLGEQFF	TGTGCCAGCAGCGGCGGGACACTGGGTGAGCAGTTCTTC
few	NA	TRBV7-3	TRBJ2-5	CASSRRQETQYF	TGTGCCAGCAGCCGGCGCCAAGAGACCCAGTACTTC
few	NA	TRBV5-5	TRBJ1-1	CASSRPLDGLLLNTEAFF	TGTGCCAGCAGCCGCCCTTTGGACGGATTACTCCTCAACACTGAAGCTTTCTTT
NA	NA	TRBV4-3	TRBJ1-3	CASSQENGNTIYF	TGCGCCAGCAGCCAAGAGAATGGAAACACCATATATTTT
NA	TRBD2	TRBV6-1	TRBJ2-3	CASSGGGDPDTQYF	TGTGCCAGCAGTGGGGGGGGGGACCCAGATACGCAGTATTTT
NA	NA	TRBV12-3/TRBV12-4	TRBJ2-3	CASRIRSVADTQYF	TGTGCCAGCAGGATAAGGAGTGTGGCAGATACGCAGTATTTT
NA	NA	TRBV6-2/TRBV6-3	TRBJ2-7	CASSYGRAYEQYF	TGTGCCAGCAGTTACGGCAGAGCCTACGAGCAGTACTTC
many	NA	TRBV27	TRBJ2-2	CASTGWGTGELFF	TGTGCCAGCACGGGATGGGGCACCGGGGAGCTGTTTTTT
NA	NA	TRBV20-1	TRBJ1-2	CSAREGRQLNYGYTF	TGCAGTGCTAGAGAGGGCAGGCAACTGAACTATGGCTACACCTTC
NA	TRBD1	TRBV11-2	TRBJ2-3	CASSLPRQGGRTDTQYF	TGTGCCAGCAGCTTACCCCGACAGGGGGGACGCACAGATACGCAGTATTTT
NA	TRBD2	TRBV6-1	TRBJ2-1	CASNHRTSGVANEQFF	TGTGCCAGCAACCACCGGACTAGCGGGGTTGCTAATGAGCAGTTCTTC
NA	NA	TRBV28	TRBJ1-2	CASSSGEGGGYTF	TGTGCCAGCAGTTCCGGGGAGGGTGGAGGCTACACCTTC
few	TRBD1	TRBV28	TRBJ1-1	CASSLEVRGGEAFF	TGTGCCAGCAGTTTAGAGGTCAGGGGGGGTGAAGCTTTCTTT
NA	TRBD1	TRBV4-2	TRBJ2-1	CASSHGWDRNEQFF	TGTGCCAGCAGCCATGGGTGGGACAGAAACGAGCAGTTCTTC
NA	TRBD1	TRBV7-8	TRBJ2-1	CASSLVNDRGDEQFF	TGTGCCAGCAGCTTAGTCAACGACAGGGGCGATGAGCAGTTCTTC
few	TRBD2	TRBV7-2	TRBJ2-3	CASSPLGRGDNTDTQYF	TGTGCCAGCAGCCCTTTGGGGCGGGGGGACAACACAGATACGCAGTATTTT
few	NA	TRBV6-6	TRBJ2-7	CASTQGPPYEQYF	TGTGCCAGCACTCAGGGCCCCCCCTACGAGCAGTACTTC
NA	NA	TRBV18	TRBJ2-3	CASSPVKITDTQYF	TGTGCCAGCTCACCAGTAAAGATTACAGATACGCAGTATTTT
once	TRBD1	TRBV4-3	TRBJ1-2	CASSQKPTGLNYGYTF	TGCGCCAGCAGCCAAAAACCGACAGGGCTTAACTATGGCTACACCTTC
NA	NA	TRBV28	TRBJ1-2	CASSLSAKGDADGYTF	TGTGCCAGCAGTTTATCGGCGAAAGGAGACGCGGACGGCTACACCTTC
NA	NA	TRBV21-1	TRBJ2-2	CASSKTARAGELFF	TGTGCCAGCAGCAAGACAGCACGGGCCGGGGAGCTGTTTTTT
NA	NA	TRBV19	TRBJ1-3	CASNAVSGNTIYF	TGTGCCAGTAACGCGGTCTCTGGAAACACCATATATTTT
few	NA	TRBV7-9	TRBJ2-7	CASIWVEDNYEQYF	TGTGCCAGCATCTGGGTAGAGGACAACTACGAGCAGTACTTC
few	TRBD1	TRBV5-1	TRBJ2-2	CASSSLGQGNTGELFF	TGCGCCAGCAGCTCCCTGGGACAGGGGAACACCGGGGAGCTGTTTTTT
few	NA	TRBV4-1	TRBJ2-7	CASSQGPGAKPEQYF	TGCGCCAGCAGCCAAGGCCCAGGGGCAAAACCCGAGCAGTACTTC
NA	TRBD1	TRBV6-5	TRBJ2-1	CASSRGQGSRNEQFF	TGTGCCAGCAGCCGCGGACAGGGGAGTAGGAATGAGCAGTTCTTC
few	NA	TRBV9	TRBJ1-2	CASSDNRANYGYTF	TGTGCCAGCAGCGACAACAGAGCTAACTATGGCTACACCTTC
NA	NA	TRBV20-1	TRBJ1-5	CSARDEGRLNQPQHF	TGCAGTGCTAGAGACGAAGGACGCCTCAATCAGCCCCAGCATTTT